This T cell receptor beta chain was recovered during a study of blood T cell repertoires in COVID-19. Overall study context: From the United States, Italy and Spain came samples of acute and convalescent COVID-19. PBMCs, B-cell-depleted T cells, or T cells provided the cDNA or gDNA that made up the material.

Methods used by the authors: Scientists estimated how many nucleated cells there were by amplifying reference gene primers. Profiling relied on immunoSEQ multiplex PCR, and the TCRdb table lists in-frame clones only, not all of them. V and J calls and clone size come straight from that table; D and trimming were deduced from the DNA. The repertoire holds around 190,000 clones, around nine tenths seen once, with around 1.5% in the top ten. This CDR3 is built from 14 residues. The germline gives CDR1 MGHDK, CDR2 SYGVNS. The V and J ends lost 7 bases and 5 bases, in that order; junction bases with no gene match: 6.

The TCR sequence derives from a man younger than 35 with active or convalescent COVID-19. Specimen: peripheral blood. This chain links TRBV25-1 with TRBJ1-4; 8 positions match TRBD1. The CDR3 region is CASNKDRGNEKLFF. CDR3 coding DNA: TGTGCCAGCAACAAAGACAGGGGCAATGAAAAACTGTTTTTT.